The 9 T cell receptor beta chains given below trace back to one sample, sequenced in a study of technical replicates of blood from a few donors. TCRdb keeps only in-frame clones here, not all; method: immunoSEQ multiplex PCR. The table lists approximately 59,000 clones, around 87% of them singletons, with about 5% in the top ten. Sequencing was performed on PBMCs. The receptors were gathered from a human donor in good health. Some clones in this sample may be carry-over from other donors' samples.

This clone was seen only a few times. The genes are TRBV19 and TRBJ1-3, with a weak D call TRBD1 (5 bases). V lost 5 bases and J 2 bases, leaving 7 bases between the germline ends. CDR3 size: 13 residues. In germline, CDR1 is LNHDA, CDR2 SQIVND (reference sequence). CDR3 nucleotides: TGTGCCAGTAGTGAGACAGCTGGAAACACCATATATTTT. Translating it yields CASSETAGNTIYF.

This rearrangement joins TRBV19 to TRBJ2-6; TRBD1 aligns across 7 bases. V gave up 5 bases and J gave up 3 bases; unmatched junction bases: 10. The CDR3 is 17 residues long. Germline-derived CDR1 and CDR2 are LNHDA and SQIVND (reference sequence). The CDR3 is CASSASGQSVGANVLTF. The CDR3 DNA reads TGTGCCAGTAGTGCCTCGGGACAGAGCGTTGGGGCCAACGTCCTGACTTTC. The variable domain in full, with the rest retrieved from reference TRBV19 and TRBJ2-6, is DGGITQSPKYLFRKEGQNVTLSCEQNLNHDAMYWYRQDPGQGLRLIYYSQIVNDFQKGDIAEGYSVSREKKESFPLTVTSAQKNPTAFYLCASSASGQSVGANVLTFGAGSRLTVL.

The chain employs TRBV11-3 and TRBJ2-1; 9 positions match TRBD1. Germline loops: CDR1 SGHNT, CDR2 YENEEA. CDR3 size: 15 residues. V lost 5 bases to trimming and J lost 8 bases; unmatched junction nucleotides: 10. The CDR3 sequence is CASSKQPGQGYEQFF. As DNA, the CDR3 is TGTGCCAGCAGCAAACAACCGGGACAGGGATATGAGCAGTTCTTC.

The chain employs TRBV5-4 and TRBJ2-3; a weak D match, TRBD1 (6 bases). Between the trimmed V and J ends, which lost 4 bases and 3 bases, there was a span of 9 bases. Per germline, CDR1 SGHNT and CDR2 YYREEE (reference sequence). There are 13 residues in the CDR3. The CDR3 is CASSLGQTDTQYF. DNA for the CDR3: TGTGCCAGCAGCCTAGGACAGACAGATACGCAGTATTTT. Filled out from reference TRBV5-4 and TRBJ2-3, the complete variable domain reads ETGVTQSPTHLIKTRGQQVTLRCSSQSGHNTVSWYQQALGQGPQFIFQYYREEENGRGNFPPRFSGLQFPNYSSELNVNALELDDSALYLCASSLGQTDTQYFGPGTRLTVL.

The DNA of the CDR3 is TGCGCCAGCAGCCAAGATAGGACAGGAACCTCTGGAAACACCATATATTTT. Encoded protein: CASSQDRTGTSGNTIYF. The chain links TRBV4-3 to TRBJ1-3, with 7 bases aligning to TRBD1. V trimming: 0 bases; J trimming: 0 bases; junction bases outside the gene matches: 5. Germline assignment: CDR1 LGHNA and CDR2 YSLEER. The CDR3 totals 17 residues.

This chain connects TRBV6-6 to TRBJ2-1, with a possible D match to TRBD2 (5 bases). Germline V gene sequence: CDR1 MNHNY, CDR2 SVGAGI (reference sequence). The CDR3 length is 15 residues. The V and J ends lost 2 bases and 9 bases respectively, with 17 bases between them. CDR3 sequence reads: CASSYLGGRALEQFF. The CDR3 bases are TGTGCCAGCAGTTACCTAGGCGGGCGAGCCCTTGAGCAGTTCTTC.

The rearrangement uses TRBV6-1 and TRBJ1-1; D uncertain. The CDR3 is made up of 13 amino acids. CDR1 MNHNS and CDR2 SASEGT come from the germline V gene. V shed 7 bases and J shed 7 bases, with 16 bases lying between them. DNA for the CDR3: TGTGCCAGCACCTCAGTAGGGAGGCGTGAAGCTTTCTTT. Translation gives CASTSVGRREAFF.

The V call is TRBV6-5, the J call TRBJ2-7; possible D gene TRBD2, 6 bases. The germline CDR1 and CDR2 sequences are MNHEY and SVGAGI. The CDR3 spans 14 residues. V was cut by 2 bases and J by 6 bases, with 14 bases left in between. This chain's CDR3 is CASSYQGGASEQYF. The CDR3 DNA reads TGTGCCAGCAGTTACCAGGGAGGAGCCAGCGAGCAGTACTTC.

The chain carries TRBV6-5 and TRBJ2-3, with no clear D. Germline V gene sequence: CDR1 MNHEY, CDR2 SVGAGI. This CDR3 region has 15 residues. Between the trimmed V and J ends, which lost 5 bases and 3 bases, there was a span of 15 bases. The chain's CDR3 is CASSRLFSGTDTQYF. The CDR3 region has the DNA TGTGCCAGCAGTCGGCTATTCTCCGGGACAGATACGCAGTATTTT.